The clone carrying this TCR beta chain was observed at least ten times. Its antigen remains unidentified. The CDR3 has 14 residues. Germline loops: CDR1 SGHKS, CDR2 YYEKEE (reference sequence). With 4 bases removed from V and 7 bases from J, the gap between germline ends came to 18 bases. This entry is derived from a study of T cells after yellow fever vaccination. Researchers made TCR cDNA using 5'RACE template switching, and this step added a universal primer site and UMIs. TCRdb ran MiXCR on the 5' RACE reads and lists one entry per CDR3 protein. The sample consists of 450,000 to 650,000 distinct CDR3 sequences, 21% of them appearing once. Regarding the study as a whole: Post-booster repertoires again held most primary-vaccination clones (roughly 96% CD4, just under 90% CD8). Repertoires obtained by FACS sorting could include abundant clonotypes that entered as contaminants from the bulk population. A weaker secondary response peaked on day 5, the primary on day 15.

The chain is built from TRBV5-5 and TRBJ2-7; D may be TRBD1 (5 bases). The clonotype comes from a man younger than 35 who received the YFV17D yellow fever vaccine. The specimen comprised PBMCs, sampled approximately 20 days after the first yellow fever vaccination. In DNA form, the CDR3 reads TGTGCCAGCAGCCAACAGGCTCCTCCTGGGGAGCAGTACGTC. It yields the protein CASSQQAPPGEQYV.